This T cell receptor (beta chain) appears in the sequencing data of a study of identical twins. Study findings and constraints: Out-of-frame TCR alpha sharing in monozygotic twins exceeded recombination model predictions.

As for this clonotype: No antigen is known for it.

The germline gives CDR1 MNHNS, CDR2 SASEGT. There are 17 residues in the CDR3. V dropped 4 bases and J dropped 9; count of bases not matched to a gene: 13. MiXCR, applied by TCRdb to the 5' RACE reads, yields one record per CDR3 protein. The sample records around 340,000 distinct CDR3 sequences, roughly an eighth being singletons. A further study also used this sample, focusing on yellow fever vaccine responses in identical twins.

Sequenced material: CD8+ T cells sorted from blood. The V gene is TRBV6-1, the J gene TRBJ2-1; 12 positions match TRBD2. This clonotype was sampled from a woman under 30 in good health. The CDR3 DNA is TGTGCCAGCAGTGCCACCGGATCTAGCGGGAGGGCCGCTGAGCAGTTCTTC. This codes for CASSATGSSGRAAEQFF.